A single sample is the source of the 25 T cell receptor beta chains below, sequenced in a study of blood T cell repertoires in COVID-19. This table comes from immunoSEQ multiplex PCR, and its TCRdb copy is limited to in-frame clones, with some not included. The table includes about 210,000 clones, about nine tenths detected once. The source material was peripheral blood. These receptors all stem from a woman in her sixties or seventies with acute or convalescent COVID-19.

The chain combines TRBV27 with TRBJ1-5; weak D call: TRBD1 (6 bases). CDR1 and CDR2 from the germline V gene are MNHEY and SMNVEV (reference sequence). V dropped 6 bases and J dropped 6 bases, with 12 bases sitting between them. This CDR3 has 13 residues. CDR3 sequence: CASSQIQGQPQHF. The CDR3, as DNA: TGTGCCAGCAGCCAAATACAGGGTCAGCCCCAGCATTTT.

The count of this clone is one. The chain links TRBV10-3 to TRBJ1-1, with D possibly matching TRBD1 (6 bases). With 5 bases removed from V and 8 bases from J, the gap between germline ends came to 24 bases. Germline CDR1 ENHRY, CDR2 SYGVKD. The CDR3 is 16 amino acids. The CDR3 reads CAISNSGTPTGREAFF. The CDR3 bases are TGTGCCATCAGTAACTCCGGGACACCGACCGGTAGGGAAGCTTTCTTT.

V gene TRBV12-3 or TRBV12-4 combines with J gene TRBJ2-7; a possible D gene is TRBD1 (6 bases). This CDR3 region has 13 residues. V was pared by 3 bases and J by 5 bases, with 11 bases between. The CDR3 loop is CASSFRGSHEQYF. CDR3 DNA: TGTGCCAGCAGTTTCAGGGGAAGTCACGAGCAGTACTTC.

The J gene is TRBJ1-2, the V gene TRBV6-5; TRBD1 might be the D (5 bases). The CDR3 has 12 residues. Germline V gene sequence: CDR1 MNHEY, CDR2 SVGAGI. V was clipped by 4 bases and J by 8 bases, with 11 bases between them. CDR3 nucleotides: TGTGCCAGCAGTTTTCAGGGACTGGGCTACACCTTC. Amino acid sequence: CASSFQGLGYTF.

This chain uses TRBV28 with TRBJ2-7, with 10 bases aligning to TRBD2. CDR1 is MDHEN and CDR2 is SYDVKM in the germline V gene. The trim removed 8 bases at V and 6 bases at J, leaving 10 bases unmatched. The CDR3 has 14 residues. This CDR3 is CASVGQLAGSEQYF. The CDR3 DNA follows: TGTGCCAGCGTTGGCCAACTAGCGGGAAGCGAGCAGTACTTC.

Here the CDR3 reads CASSYRGGWEAFF. The CDR3 coding sequence is TGTGCCAGCAGTTACCGAGGCGGGTGGGAAGCTTTCTTT. The V and J genes are TRBV6-5 and TRBJ1-1; D is unresolved. The CDR3 is 13 amino acids. The germline gives CDR1 MNHEY, CDR2 SVGAGI. V was shortened by 2 bases and J by 8 bases, with 12 bases between the two germline ends.

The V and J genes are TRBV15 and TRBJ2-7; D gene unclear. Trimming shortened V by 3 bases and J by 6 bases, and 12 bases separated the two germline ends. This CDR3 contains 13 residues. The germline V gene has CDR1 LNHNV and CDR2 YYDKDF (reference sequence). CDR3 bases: TGTGCCACCAGCAGTCCCCCTCCGGGCGAGCAGTACTTC. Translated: CATSSPPPGEQYF.

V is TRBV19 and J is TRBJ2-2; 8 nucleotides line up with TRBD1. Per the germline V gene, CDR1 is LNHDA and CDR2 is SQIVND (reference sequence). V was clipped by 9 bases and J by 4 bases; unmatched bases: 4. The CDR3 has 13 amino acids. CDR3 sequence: CASGQGGTGELFF. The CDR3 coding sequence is TGTGCCAGCGGACAGGGAGGCACCGGGGAGCTGTTTTTT.

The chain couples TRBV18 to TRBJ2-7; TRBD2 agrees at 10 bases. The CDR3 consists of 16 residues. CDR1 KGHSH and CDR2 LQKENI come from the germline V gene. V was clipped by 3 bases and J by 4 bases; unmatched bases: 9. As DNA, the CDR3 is TGTGCCAGCTCACCCCCAGAGCGGGGGGGCCCTTACGAGCAGTACTTC. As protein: CASSPPERGGPYEQYF.

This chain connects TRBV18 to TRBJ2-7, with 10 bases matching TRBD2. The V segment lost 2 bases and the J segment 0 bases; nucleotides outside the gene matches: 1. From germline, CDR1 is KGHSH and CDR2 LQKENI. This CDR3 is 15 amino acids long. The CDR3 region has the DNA TGTGCCAGCTCACCAAGGACTAGCGGCTCCTACGAGCAGTACTTC. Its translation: CASSPRTSGSYEQYF.

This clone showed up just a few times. CDR3 DNA sequence: TGTGCCAGCAGCATCCGGAGGGAAAACAATGAGCAGTTCTTC. Its protein product is CASSIRRENNEQFF. The rearrangement uses TRBV27 and TRBJ2-1; TRBD2 might be the D (6 bases). The CDR3 runs to 14 residues. CDR1 MNHEY and CDR2 SMNVEV come from the germline V gene (reference sequence). The V end was cut by 6 bases, the J end by 5 bases, with 14 bases between.

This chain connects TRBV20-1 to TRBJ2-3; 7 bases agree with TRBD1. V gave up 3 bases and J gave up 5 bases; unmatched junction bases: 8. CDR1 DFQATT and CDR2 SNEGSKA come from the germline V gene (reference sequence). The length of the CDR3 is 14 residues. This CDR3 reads CSASPRQGQDTQYF. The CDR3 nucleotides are TGCAGTGCTAGTCCCCGACAGGGCCAAGATACGCAGTATTTT.

CDR3 nucleotides: TGTGCCAGCACCATTAGGGGCGTCGACTACTATGGCTACACCTTC. It encodes CASTIRGVDYYGYTF. The gene calls are TRBV2 and TRBJ1-2; D might be TRBD1 (5 bases). The CDR3 spans 15 residues. The ends were cut back, 7 bases at V and 3 bases at J, with 18 bases in the middle. Germline lookup yields CDR1 SNHLY and CDR2 FYNNEI.

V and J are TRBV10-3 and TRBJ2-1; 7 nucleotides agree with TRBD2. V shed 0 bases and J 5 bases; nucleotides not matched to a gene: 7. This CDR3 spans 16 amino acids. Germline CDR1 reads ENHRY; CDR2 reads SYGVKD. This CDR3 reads CAISESTLADNNEQFF. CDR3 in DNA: TGTGCCATCAGTGAGTCGACCCTAGCGGACAACAATGAGCAGTTCTTC.

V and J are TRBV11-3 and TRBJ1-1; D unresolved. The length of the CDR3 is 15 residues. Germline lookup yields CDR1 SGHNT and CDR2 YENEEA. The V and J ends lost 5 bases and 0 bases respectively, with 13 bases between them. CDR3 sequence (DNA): TGTGCCAGCAGCCCCCGGAGCTCCTTGAACACTGAAGCTTTCTTT. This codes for CASSPRSSLNTEAFF. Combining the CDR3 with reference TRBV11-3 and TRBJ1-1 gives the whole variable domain EAGVVQSPRYKIIEKKQPVAFWCNPISGHNTLYWYLQNLGQGPELLIRYENEEAVDDSQLPKDRFSAERLKGVDSTLKIQPAELGDSAVYLCASSPRSSLNTEAFFGQGTRLTVV.

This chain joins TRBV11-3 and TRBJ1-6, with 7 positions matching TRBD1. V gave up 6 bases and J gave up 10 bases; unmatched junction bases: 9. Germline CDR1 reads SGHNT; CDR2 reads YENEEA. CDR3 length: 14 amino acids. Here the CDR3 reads CASSPRQGRSPLHF. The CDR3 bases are TGTGCCAGCAGTCCCCGACAGGGACGCTCACCCCTCCACTTT.

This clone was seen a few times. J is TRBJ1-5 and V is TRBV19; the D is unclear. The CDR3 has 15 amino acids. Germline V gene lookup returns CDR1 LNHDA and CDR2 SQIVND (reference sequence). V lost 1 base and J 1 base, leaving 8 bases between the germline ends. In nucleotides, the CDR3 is TGTGCCAGTAGTATAGGGTGGAGGAGCAATCAGCCCCAGCATTTT. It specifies CASSIGWRSNQPQHF.

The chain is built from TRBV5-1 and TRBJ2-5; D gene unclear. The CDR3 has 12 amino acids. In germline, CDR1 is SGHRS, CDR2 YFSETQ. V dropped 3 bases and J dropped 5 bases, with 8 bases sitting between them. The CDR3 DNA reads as TGCGCCAGCAGCTCAGATATGGAGACCCAGTACTTC. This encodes CASSSDMETQYF.

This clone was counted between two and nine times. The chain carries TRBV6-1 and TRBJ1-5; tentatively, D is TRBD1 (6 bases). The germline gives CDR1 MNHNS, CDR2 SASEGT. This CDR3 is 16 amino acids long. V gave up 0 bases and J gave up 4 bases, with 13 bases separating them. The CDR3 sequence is CASSEARGGTNQPQHF. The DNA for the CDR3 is TGTGCCAGCAGTGAAGCAAGGGGGGGGACTAATCAGCCCCAGCATTTT.

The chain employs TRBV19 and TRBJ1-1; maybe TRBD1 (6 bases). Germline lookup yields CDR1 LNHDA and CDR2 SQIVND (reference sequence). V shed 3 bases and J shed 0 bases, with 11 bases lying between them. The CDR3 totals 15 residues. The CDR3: CASSIRGRMNTEAFF. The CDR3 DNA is TGTGCCAGTAGTATCAGGGGTAGAATGAACACTGAAGCTTTCTTT. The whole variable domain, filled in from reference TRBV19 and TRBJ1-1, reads DGGITQSPKYLFRKEGQNVTLSCEQNLNHDAMYWYRQDPGQGLRLIYYSQIVNDFQKGDIAEGYSVSREKKESFPLTVTSAQKNPTAFYLCASSIRGRMNTEAFFGQGTRLTVV.

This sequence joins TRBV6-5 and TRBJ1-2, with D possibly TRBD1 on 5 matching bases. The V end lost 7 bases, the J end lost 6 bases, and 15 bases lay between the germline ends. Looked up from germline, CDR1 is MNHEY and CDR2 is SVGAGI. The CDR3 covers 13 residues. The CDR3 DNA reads TGTGCCAGCACCCAAACCGGGGGGGATGGCTACACCTTC. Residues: CASTQTGGDGYTF.

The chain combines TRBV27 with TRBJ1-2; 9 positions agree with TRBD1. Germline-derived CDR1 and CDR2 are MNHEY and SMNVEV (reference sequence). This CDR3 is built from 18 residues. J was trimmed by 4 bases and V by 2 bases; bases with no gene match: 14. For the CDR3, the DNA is TGTGCCAGCAGTTTAAGGGGACAGGGAGTTGGGGTAACCTATGGCTACACCTTC. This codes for CASSLRGQGVGVTYGYTF.

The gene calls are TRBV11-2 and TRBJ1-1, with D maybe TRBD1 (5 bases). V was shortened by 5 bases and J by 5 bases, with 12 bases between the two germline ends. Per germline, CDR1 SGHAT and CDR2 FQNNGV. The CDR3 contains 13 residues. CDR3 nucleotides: TGTGCCAGCAGCCAAGCGGGGGGAACTGAAGCTTTCTTT. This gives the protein CASSQAGGTEAFF.

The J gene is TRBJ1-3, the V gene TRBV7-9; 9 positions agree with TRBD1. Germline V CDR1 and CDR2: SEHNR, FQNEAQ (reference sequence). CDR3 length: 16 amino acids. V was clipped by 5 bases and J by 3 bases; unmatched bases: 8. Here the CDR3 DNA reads TGTGCCAGCAGCACCCACAGGGGGCGACTTGGAAACACCATATATTTT. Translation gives CASSTHRGRLGNTIYF. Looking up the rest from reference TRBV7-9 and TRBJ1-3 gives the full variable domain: DTGVSQNPRHKITKRGQNVTFRCDPISEHNRLYWYRQTLGQGPEFLTYFQNEAQLEKSRLLSDRFSAERPKGSFSTLEIQRTEQGDSAMYLCASSTHRGRLGNTIYFGEGSWLTVV.

CDR3: CASSLGTGGNQPQHF. As DNA, the CDR3 is TGTGCCAGCAGCTTGGGGACAGGGGGCAATCAGCCCCAGCATTTT. The chain couples TRBV7-9 to TRBJ1-5, with TRBD1 matching over 10 bases. V lost 3 bases, J lost 2 bases, and 1 base stayed unmatched. Germline V gene sequence: CDR1 SEHNR, CDR2 FQNEAQ (reference sequence). This CDR3 is 15 amino acids long.